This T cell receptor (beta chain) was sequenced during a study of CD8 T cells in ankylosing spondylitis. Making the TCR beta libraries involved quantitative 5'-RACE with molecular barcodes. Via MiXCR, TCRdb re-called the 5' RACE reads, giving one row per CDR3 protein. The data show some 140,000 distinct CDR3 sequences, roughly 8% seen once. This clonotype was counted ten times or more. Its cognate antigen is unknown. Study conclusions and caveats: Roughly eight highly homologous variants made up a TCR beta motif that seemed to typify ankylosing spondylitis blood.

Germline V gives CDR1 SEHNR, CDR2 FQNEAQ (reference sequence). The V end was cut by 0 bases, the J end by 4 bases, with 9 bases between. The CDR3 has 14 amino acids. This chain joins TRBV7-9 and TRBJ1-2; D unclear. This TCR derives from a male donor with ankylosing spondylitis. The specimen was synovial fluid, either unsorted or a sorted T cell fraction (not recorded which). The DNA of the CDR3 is TGTGCCAGCAGCTTAGCGGGCATTTCCTATGGCTACACCTTC. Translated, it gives CASSLAGISYGYTF. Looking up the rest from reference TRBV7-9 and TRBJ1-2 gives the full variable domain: DTGVSQNPRHKITKRGQNVTFRCDPISEHNRLYWYRQTLGQGPEFLTYFQNEAQLEKSRLLSDRFSAERPKGSFSTLEIQRTEQGDSAMYLCASSLAGISYGYTFGSGTRLTVV.